Listed below are T cell receptor beta chains from one sample, sequenced in a study of control samples from healthy donors and cancer patients. Assay: immunoSEQ multiplex PCR; the TCRdb copy retains only in-frame clones and omits some. This table holds tens of thousands of clones, roughly 91% found once. Sequencing was performed on blood. Receptor source: a man aged 45-65 years in good health. The CDR3 runs from the conserved cysteine through the conserved F or W. D genes are given only for firm matches. The size field is filled for only some rows; it gives once, few, many or a size class.

NA NA TRBJ1-2 TRBV25-1 TGTGCCAGCAGTGAATATGAAGTTTATGGCTACACCTTC CASSEYEVYGYTF
NA NA TRBJ1-5 TRBV5-5 TGTGCCAGCAGCCCCGACCGAGCTGCCTTCGCAATTCAGTCCCAGCATTTT CASSPDRAAFAIQSQHF
NA NA TRBJ1-1 TRBV2 TGTGCCAGCAATCCCTTGGACTTGAACACTGAAGCTTTCTTT CASNPLDLNTEAFF
NA NA TRBJ1-5 TRBV30 TGTGCCTGGAGGACAGATAGCAATCAGCCCCAGCATTTT CAWRTDSNQPQHF
NA NA TRBJ2-2 TRBV4-1 TGCGCCAGCAGCCAAGAGCGGGACACCGGGGAGCTGTTTTTT CASSQERDTGELFF
NA NA TRBJ2-5 TRBV20-1 TGCAGTGCCGTTTTCGGAGAGACCCAGTACTTC CSAVFGETQYF
NA NA TRBJ2-3 TRBV11-2 TGTGCCAGCAGCTCCCCCCCAGGGCGGAACACAGATACGCAGTATTTT CASSSPPGRNTDTQYF
once NA TRBJ2-1 TRBV5-4 TGTGCCAGCAGCCCCGCGAGGATGCAGGCTGACAATGAGCAGTTCTTC CASSPARMQADNEQFF
NA NA TRBJ1-6 TRBV11-2 TGTGCCAGCAGCCTCACAGGAGGGGGACCCTATAATTCACCCCTCCACTTT CASSLTGGGPYNSPLHF
NA NA TRBJ1-1 TRBV18 TGTGCCAGCTCAGCTCAAGAGGAGACGGGGAGCTATGAAGCTTTCTTT CASSAQEETGSYEAFF
NA NA TRBJ1-5 TRBV24-1 TGTGCCACCAGTGGAGGCACAGGAGATCAGCCCCAGCATTTT CATSGGTGDQPQHF
NA TRBD1 TRBJ1-5 TRBV30 TGTGCCTGGAGTGTAGGGACAGGGGGCGGCAATCAGCCCCAGCATTTT CAWSVGTGGGNQPQHF
NA NA TRBJ1-5 TRBV7-8 TGTGCCAGCAGCTTAGTGTTTCAGGCGGAGAATCAGCCCCAGCATTTT CASSLVFQAENQPQHF
NA NA TRBJ2-5 TRBV12-3/TRBV12-4 TGTGCCAGCTCCGTGGTACGGGAGACCCAGTACTTC CASSVVRETQYF
NA NA TRBJ1-3 TRBV9 TGTGCCAGCAGCGGAGCCCGAACAGGCTTCTCTGGAAACACCATATATTTT CASSGARTGFSGNTIYF
NA NA TRBJ2-7 TRBV5-1 TGCGCCAGCAGCTTGTCGCTAACCTACGAGCAGTACTTC CASSLSLTYEQYF
NA NA TRBJ1-5 TRBV7-9 TGTGCCAGCAGCTTAGGGGATGTCAGCAATCAGCCCCAGCATTTT CASSLGDVSNQPQHF
NA TRBD2 TRBJ2-3 TRBV6-5 TGTGCCAGCAGTTACGAAGGCGGGGGAAGCACAGATACGCAGTATTTT CASSYEGGGSTDTQYF
NA TRBD2 TRBJ2-1 TRBV3-1/TRBV3-2 TGTGCCAGCAGCCAAGGCCTAGCGGGGGGCCCACAGTTCTTC CASSQGLAGGPQFF
NA NA TRBJ1-4 TRBV28 TGTGCCAGCAGTTTGGGAGGGGTAACTAATGAAAAACTGTTTTTT CASSLGGVTNEKLFF
once NA TRBJ2-2 TRBV3-1/TRBV3-2 TGTGCCAGCAGCCAAGAGGTAGCGACCGGGGAGCTGTTTTTT CASSQEVATGELFF
NA NA TRBJ2-3 TRBV27 TGTGCCAGCAGGCAAAGGGGGATTAGCACAGATACGCAGTATTTT CASRQRGISTDTQYF
NA NA TRBJ1-2 TRBV12-5 TGTGCTAGTGATTCCCCAGCTAACTATGGCTACACCTTC CASDSPANYGYTF
NA NA TRBJ2-2 TRBV19 TGTGCCAGTAGTATAGTATTGGATGGCGGGGAGCTGTTTTTT CASSIVLDGGELFF
NA NA TRBJ2-2 TRBV11-3 TGTGCCAGCAGCCGCGGGACAGCGAACACCGGGGAGCTGTTTTTT CASSRGTANTGELFF
once NA TRBJ1-1 TRBV7-8 TGTGCCAGCATCCGGACAGAGAGGAACACTGAAGCTTTCTTT CASIRTERNTEAFF
NA NA TRBJ1-6 TRBV6-4 TGTGCCAGCAGTAACACAGGGTTTGATTCACCCCTCCACTTT CASSNTGFDSPLHF
NA NA TRBJ2-7 TRBV19 TGTGCCAGTAGTATTGGGGGCGGCTACGAGCAGTACTTC CASSIGGGYEQYF
NA NA TRBJ2-7 TRBV7-8 TGTGCCAGCAGCTGGGGGGCAGGGGGCTACGAGCAGTACTTC CASSWGAGGYEQYF